The clone carrying this T cell receptor beta chain was observed a few times. Its antigen is unidentified. This specimen comes from a study of post-analysis software for immune sequencing data. Study-level information: The cohort encompassed relapsing-remitting, secondary progressive and progressive-relapsing multiple sclerosis disease courses.

Included in the TCR beta cDNA libraries were unique molecular identifiers. A population of roughly 0.95 to 10 million T cells gave rise to roughly 500,000 cDNA molecules. Each CDR3 protein gets one entry after TCRdb re-called the PCR reads with MiXCR. The sample gives around 500,000 distinct CDR3 sequences, 30% to 40% of which show up once; around 6% is in the top ten. Notes on the study in general: TRBV5-6, TRBV5-1 and TRBV20-1 belonged to a set of roughly 5 TRBV segments that were more frequent in patients than controls. Controls showed significantly higher normalized Chao1 diversity than did multiple sclerosis patients. Pronounced co-clustering by F measure was evident among identically batched samples.

The length of the CDR3 is 15 residues. Trimming pared 4 bases from V and 2 bases from J, leaving 13 bases between. Germline V gene lookup returns CDR1 ENHRY and CDR2 SYGVKD. The specimen was blood. V usage is TRBV10-3 and J usage is TRBJ2-3, with D possibly TRBD2 on 6 matching bases. The receptor was isolated from a girl aged 2-17 years with multiple sclerosis. DNA for the CDR3: TGTGCCATCAGTGGCCTTAGCGGAACCACAGATACGCAGTATTTT. Translation: CAISGLSGTTDTQYF.